One and the same sample provided the 32 T cell receptor beta chains below, sequenced in a study of neurological immune-mediated disorders. TCRdb ran MiXCR on the 5' RACE reads and lists one entry per CDR3 protein. The top ten hold 2.4% of the sample, which has tens of thousands of distinct CDR3 sequences, more than 2% seen once. Material for sequencing was PBMCs. The receptors were sampled from a man aged 45 to 65 with multiple sclerosis.

This clonotype has just a few counts. A much bigger clone sits one base away, suggesting this may be a read error. The rearrangement joins TRBV7-2 to TRBJ2-5, with D perhaps TRBD1 (5 bases). Trimming stripped 5 bases from V and 9 bases from J, with 16 bases between. CDR3 length: 13 residues. The V gene's germline CDR1 is SGHTA and CDR2 FQGNSA. CDR3 in DNA: TGTGCCAGCAGCCCAGAAAGGGGTCGGTCCCAGTACTTC. Protein sequence: CASSPERGRSQYF.

This clonotype was recorded at least ten times. The J gene is TRBJ2-7, the V gene TRBV7-2; D is unclear. Germline CDR1 SGHTA, CDR2 FQGNSA. Trimming took off 4 bases at V and 0 bases at J, with 16 bases between the two ends. CDR3 size: 16 residues. CDR3 residues: CASSSYWATSSYEQYF. DNA for the CDR3: TGTGCCAGCAGCTCCTATTGGGCGACGAGCTCCTACGAGCAGTACTTC.

This clonotype was observed a few times. This chain joins TRBV5-1 and TRBJ1-1; D not certain. The CDR3 has 15 residues. V was cut by 4 bases and J by 5 bases, with 18 bases left in between. The germline CDR1 and CDR2 sequences are SGHRS and YFSETQ. CDR3 coding DNA: TGCGCCAGCAGCCCATACCGTGGGTTGGGGACTGAAGCTTTCTTT. This sequence encodes CASSPYRGLGTEAFF.

This clonotype was found many times. The chain couples TRBV20-1 to TRBJ2-3; D perhaps matches TRBD2 (5 bases). Germline V lookup: CDR1 DFQATT, CDR2 SNEGSKA (reference sequence). The ends were cut back, 6 bases at V and 0 bases at J, with 13 bases in the middle. This CDR3 comprises 14 residues. The CDR3 spells CSAIDRTSTDTQYF. For the CDR3, the DNA is TGCAGTGCCATAGACCGGACTAGCACAGATACGCAGTATTTT.

The sample holds many counts of this clonotype. The genes are TRBV12-3 or TRBV12-4 and TRBJ1-1, with TRBD1 matching over 7 bases. J lost 3 bases, V lost 5 bases, and 6 bases had no gene match. This CDR3 comprises 14 residues. The CDR3 loop is CASSLQGWDTEAFF. CDR3 in DNA: TGTGCCAGCAGTCTACAGGGGTGGGACACTGAAGCTTTCTTT.

The sample holds many counts of this clonotype. The chain carries TRBV5-1 and TRBJ2-3; the match to TRBD1 covers 8 bases. CDR1 is SGHRS and CDR2 is YFSETQ in the germline V gene. The CDR3 totals 15 residues. J lost 1 base, V lost 4 bases, and 5 bases had no gene match. The CDR3 DNA is TGCGCCAGCAGCCCGGGACAGGCGGGCACAGATACGCAGTATTTT. Encoded protein: CASSPGQAGTDTQYF.

This clonotype was seen at least ten times. This chain connects TRBV5-1 to TRBJ2-1; 8 positions agree with TRBD2. From germline, CDR1 is SGHRS and CDR2 YFSETQ. The CDR3 has 16 amino acids. The V segment lost 2 bases and the J segment 0 bases; nucleotides outside the gene matches: 4. CDR3 amino acids: CASSFIGGGSYNEQFF. CDR3 bases: TGCGCCAGCAGCTTTATCGGGGGGGGCTCCTACAATGAGCAGTTCTTC.

There are many counts of this clonotype. The CDR3 bases are TGTGCCAGCAGTTCTTACAGGGCTGCGGGGGCCAACGTCCTGACTTTC. This encodes CASSSYRAAGANVLTF. This chain connects TRBV6-5 to TRBJ2-6; D possibly corresponds to TRBD1 (6 bases). This CDR3 region has 16 residues. V shed 4 bases and J shed 4 bases, with 14 bases lying between them. Germline V gives CDR1 MNHEY, CDR2 SVGAGI.

This clonotype was seen at least ten times. This sequence joins TRBV29-1 and TRBJ1-1; 8 bases agree with TRBD1. V lost 6 bases and J lost 0; bases outside the gene matches: 3. Per germline, CDR1 SQVTM and CDR2 ANQGSEA. The CDR3 is 13 amino acids. Here the CDR3 reads CSVADRVNTEAFF. The CDR3 bases are TGCAGCGTGGCGGACAGGGTGAACACTGAAGCTTTCTTT.

This clonotype has ten or more counts. V and J are TRBV10-3 and TRBJ2-1; D may be TRBD2 (5 bases). Trimming removed 4 bases from V and 7 bases from J, with 5 bases in between. CDR1 and CDR2 (germline): ENHRY, SYGVKD. This CDR3 is built from 11 residues. This chain's CDR3 is CAISVANEQFF. CDR3 nucleotide sequence: TGTGCCATCAGTGTAGCGAATGAGCAGTTCTTC.

This clonotype appeared many times. The chain carries TRBV7-2 and TRBJ2-3; TRBD1 agrees at 12 bases. The CDR3 is 14 residues long. From germline, CDR1 is SGHTA and CDR2 FQGNSA. V was pared by 5 bases and J by 6 bases, with 3 bases of the junction left unmatched. CDR3 in amino acids: CASSPGTGGDTQYF. The DNA of the CDR3 is TGTGCCAGCAGCCCCGGGACAGGGGGCGATACGCAGTATTTT. Supplemented by reference TRBV7-2 and TRBJ2-3, the full variable domain reads GAGVSQSPSNKVTEKGKDVELRCDPISGHTALYWYRQSLGQGLEFLIYFQGNSAPDKSGLPSDRFSAERTGGSVSTLTIQRTQQEDSAVYLCASSPGTGGDTQYFGPGTRLTVL.

This clonotype has at least ten counts. The V call is TRBV7-2, the J call TRBJ1-2; D remains ambiguous. The V gene's germline CDR1 is SGHTA and CDR2 FQGNSA. The ends were cut back, 5 bases at V and 1 base at J, with 11 bases in the middle. This CDR3 region has 14 residues. In DNA, the CDR3 is TGTGCCAGCAGCCCAAGCCGGGGTAACTATGGCTACACCTTC. Protein sequence: CASSPSRGNYGYTF.

At least ten counts were recorded for this clonotype. The V and J genes are TRBV7-6 and TRBJ1-1; D perhaps matches TRBD1 (5 bases). The CDR3 extends over 13 amino acids. The germline V and J ends were trimmed by 8 bases and 0 bases, with 10 bases remaining between them. Germline CDR1 reads SGHVS; CDR2 reads FNYEAQ. The chain's CDR3 is CASGAGMNTEAFF. In nucleotides, the CDR3 is TGTGCCAGCGGGGCAGGAATGAACACTGAAGCTTTCTTT.

This clonotype was observed many times. V and J are TRBV5-5 and TRBJ2-3; perhaps TRBD2 as D (7 bases). CDR3 length: 16 residues. The germline CDR1 and CDR2 sequences are SGHKS and YYEKEE (reference sequence). V was cut by 4 bases and J by 4 bases, with 19 bases left in between. CDR3 sequence reads: CASSPVGGRESDTQYF. CDR3 in DNA: TGTGCCAGCAGCCCCGTCGGGGGGCGAGAATCAGATACGCAGTATTTT.

This clonotype showed up many times. The chain joins TRBV7-2 to TRBJ1-1; D not resolved. The germline CDR1 and CDR2 sequences are SGHTA and FQGNSA. There are 13 residues in the CDR3. The V end was cut by 4 bases, the J end by 1 base, with 7 bases between. CDR3 loop: CASSSGRNTEAFF. CDR3 nucleotide sequence: TGTGCCAGCAGCTCTGGACGGAACACTGAAGCTTTCTTT.

This clonotype was observed many times. V and J are TRBV7-6 and TRBJ2-5; D might be TRBD2 (6 bases). Germline V gene lookup returns CDR1 SGHVS and CDR2 FNYEAQ. CDR3 length equals 15 residues. The V end was cut by 5 bases, the J end by 7 bases, with 20 bases between. CDR3 in amino acids: CASSPRDSPWGTQYF. In DNA, the CDR3 is TGTGCCAGCAGCCCCCGGGACTCCCCCTGGGGGACCCAGTACTTC. The entire variable domain, with the rest obtained from reference TRBV7-6 and TRBJ2-5, is as follows: GAGVSQSPRYKVTKRGQDVALRCDPISGHVSLYWYRQALGQGPEFLTYFNYEAQQDKSGLPNDRFSAERPEGSISTLTIQRTEQRDSAMYRCASSPRDSPWGTQYFGPGTRLLVL.

This clonotype was counted ten times or more. V and J are TRBV4-2 and TRBJ2-7, with TRBD1 matching over 10 bases. There are 17 residues in the CDR3. V lost 4 bases and J lost 3; bases outside the gene matches: 12. Germline V CDR1 and CDR2: LGHNA, YNFKEQ. Written as DNA, the CDR3 is TGTGCCAGCAGCCTAAGAGGTCGCGGGACAGGGGTCTACGAGCAGTACTTC. Translation: CASSLRGRGTGVYEQYF.

The table lists this clonotype with many counts. Germline and junction disagree at one end, which may indicate a read error. The CDR3 bases are TGTGCCAACAGTTTACGGGACACCGGGGAGCTGTTTTTT. Its protein product is CANSLRDTGELFF. J is TRBJ2-2 and V is TRBV12-3 or TRBV12-4; D remains unclear. The CDR3 runs to 13 residues.

The chain carries TRBV10-2 and TRBJ1-2, with D perhaps TRBD1 (6 bases). This CDR3 region has 14 residues. CDR1 and CDR2 from the germline V gene are WSHSY and SAAADI. Trimming took off 7 bases at V and 4 bases at J, with 16 bases between the two ends. The CDR3: CASKEVQGTYGYTF. Written as DNA, the CDR3 is TGCGCCAGCAAGGAGGTACAGGGTACCTATGGCTACACCTTC.

This clonotype was found many times. J is TRBJ2-1 and V is TRBV10-3; TRBD2 is a possible D gene (6 bases). The CDR3 is 15 amino acids. The germline CDR1 and CDR2 sequences are ENHRY and SYGVKD. With 5 bases removed from V and 0 bases from J, the gap between germline ends came to 11 bases. CDR3 sequence (DNA): TGTGCCATCAGTCCAGGAGGGGTCTCCTACAATGAGCAGTTCTTC. Its protein is CAISPGGVSYNEQFF.

The sample holds many counts of this clonotype. The rearrangement joins TRBV6-6 to TRBJ2-3; D uncertain. The CDR3 contains 14 residues. The germline V and J ends were trimmed by 5 bases and 2 bases, with 11 bases remaining between them. The germline V gene has CDR1 MNHNY and CDR2 SVGAGI (reference sequence). DNA for the CDR3: TGTGCCAGCAGTCCTCGGACCCCCACAGATACGCAGTATTTT. It encodes CASSPRTPTDTQYF.

This clonotype was picked up many times. The chain joins TRBV7-2 to TRBJ2-7; D gene unclear. The V gene lost 6 bases and the J gene lost 2 bases, with 14 bases spanning the gap. This CDR3 is built from 14 residues. Germline CDR1 reads SGHTA; CDR2 reads FQGNSA. The CDR3 nucleotides are TGTGCCAGCAGAACTGATACCAATACCTACGAGCAGTACTTC. This sequence encodes CASRTDTNTYEQYF.

In this sample, this clonotype turned up many times. With a much larger clone just one base away, this may be a read error. This rearrangement joins TRBV7-9 to TRBJ2-5; D ambiguous. The CDR3 contains 11 residues. Trimming pared 6 bases from V and 5 bases from J, leaving 7 bases between. From germline, CDR1 is SEHNR and CDR2 FQNEAQ (reference sequence). The CDR3 bases are TGTGCCAGCAGATTCGGGGAGACCCAGTACTTC. It specifies CASRFGETQYF. Complete variable domain (other parts from reference TRBV7-9 and TRBJ2-5): DTGVSQNPRHKITKRGQNVTFRCDPISEHNRLYWYRQTLGQGPEFLTYFQNEAQLEKSRLLSDRFSAERPKGSFSTLEIQRTEQGDSAMYLCASRFGETQYFGPGTRLLVL.

This clonotype was detected only a few times. The gene calls are TRBV7-3 and TRBJ2-1; TRBD1 matches 7 bases. Germline V lookup: CDR1 SGHTA, CDR2 FQGTGA. This CDR3 has 13 residues. V dropped 5 bases and J dropped 9; count of bases not matched to a gene: 7. The CDR3 loop reads CASSLGTAAEQFF. Written as DNA, the CDR3 is TGTGCCAGCAGCCTCGGGACAGCGGCTGAGCAGTTCTTC.

This clonotype was recorded at least ten times. V gene TRBV28 combines with J gene TRBJ1-2, with D maybe TRBD1 (6 bases). V was pared by 2 bases and J by 4 bases, with 8 bases between. The CDR3 spans 13 residues. Per germline, CDR1 MDHEN and CDR2 SYDVKM. CDR3 region: CASSLNRAYGYTF. CDR3 nucleotides: TGTGCCAGCAGTTTAAACAGGGCCTATGGCTACACCTTC.

This clonotype was observed a handful of times. This chain uses TRBV5-1 with TRBJ2-1, with 9 nucleotides matching TRBD2. The CDR3 covers 16 residues. Trimming took 4 bases from V and 4 from J; bases not matched to a gene: 9. From germline, CDR1 is SGHRS and CDR2 YFSETQ. CDR3 loop: CASSGGTSILYNEQFF. CDR3 coding DNA: TGCGCCAGCAGCGGGGGGACTAGCATACTTTACAATGAGCAGTTCTTC. Full variable domain (outside the CDR3, taken from reference TRBV5-1 and TRBJ2-1): KAGVTQTPRYLIKTRGQQVTLSCSPISGHRSVSWYQQTPGQGLQFLFEYFSETQRNKGNFPGRFSGRQFSNSRSEMNVSTLELGDSALYLCASSGGTSILYNEQFFGPGTRLTVL.

Ten or more counts support this clonotype. The chain joins TRBV6-6 to TRBJ1-1; 9 positions agree with TRBD1. Germline CDR1 reads MNHNY; CDR2 reads SVGAGI (reference sequence). The CDR3 runs 15 residues. V trimming: 7 bases; J trimming: 1 base; junction bases outside the gene matches: 7. Here the CDR3 DNA reads TGTGCCAGCAAGATACAGGGGGCGTCGAACACTGAAGCTTTCTTT. It translates to CASKIQGASNTEAFF.

This clonotype was counted at least ten times. A junction end diverges from the germline sequence, so it may reflect a read error. The genes are TRBV3-1 and TRBJ1-6; maybe TRBD1 (5 bases). Germline lookup yields CDR1 LGHDT and CDR2 YNNKEL (reference sequence). This CDR3 has 16 amino acids. CDR3 nucleotides: TGTGCCAGCAGCCAAGAGCGAGGGGCGAATCAGTCACCCCTCAACTTT. It yields the protein CASSQERGANQSPLNF.

This clonotype has a count of ten or more. This chain joins TRBV6-4 and TRBJ1-5; tentative D call: TRBD1 (6 bases). Trimming took 1 base from V and 1 from J, leaving 14 bases between them. Germline V lookup: CDR1 MRHNA, CDR2 SNTAGT. The CDR3 consists of 17 residues. CDR3 bases: TGTGCCAGCAGTGACTTGAGGGGGGCTGAGAGCAATCAGCCCCAGCATTTT. Its protein is CASSDLRGAESNQPQHF.

This clonotype has ten or more counts. Here the CDR3 reads CASSFSQGNNSPLHF. CDR3 coding DNA: TGTGCCAGCAGTTTCAGTCAGGGGAATAATTCACCCCTCCACTTT. The V gene is TRBV12-3 or TRBV12-4, the J gene TRBJ1-6; D is possibly TRBD1 (6 bases). The CDR3 runs to 15 residues. The V end was cut by 3 bases, the J end by 5 bases, with 11 bases between.

This clonotype was detected many times. The DNA for the CDR3 is TGTGCCAGCAGTATGATCCGGGGGGCCCCCTACGAGCAGTACTTC. It encodes CASSMIRGAPYEQYF. The V call is TRBV27, the J call TRBJ2-7, with a possible D match to TRBD2 (7 bases). The length of the CDR3 is 15 residues. The V gene's germline CDR1 is MNHEY and CDR2 SMNVEV (reference sequence). V was cut by 5 bases and J by 2 bases, with 16 bases left in between.

This clonotype appeared many times. This chain connects TRBV21-1 to TRBJ2-7; no check of the table's D call, TRBD1, against the DNA was made. TRBV21-1 is a pseudogene locus. The CDR3 has 16 amino acids. Here the CDR3 reads CASSNSGTGPSYEQYF. CDR3 in DNA: TGTGCCAGCAGCAACTCCGGGACAGGGCCCTCCTACGAGCAGTACTTC.